The 13 T cell receptor beta chains reported below all come from one sample, sequenced in a study of T cells in Graves' hyperthyroidism and ophthalmopathy. There were TCR beta CDR3 regions amplified from RNA transcripts. A first-round RT-PCR of the TCR CDR3 used the HTBI primer set. One entry per CDR3 protein, called by TCRdb with MiXCR from the multiplex PCR reads. The sample records hundreds of thousands of distinct CDR3 sequences, more than 13% being singletons. The sequenced material came from blood. Receptor source: a man between 45 and 60 years old with Graves' ophthalmopathy.

With respect to this clonotype: This may arise from a read error, as a much more abundant clone is one base away. The chain couples TRBV2 to TRBJ2-7; D is unclear. This CDR3 contains 13 residues. The V gene's germline CDR1 is SNHLY and CDR2 FYNNEI. This CDR3 reads CASRVGPNYERYF. The CDR3 coding sequence is TGTGCCAGCAGGGTTGGACCGAACTACGAGCGGTACTTC.

This clonotype occurred a few times. The chain links TRBV6-5 to TRBJ1-1; no reliable D call. Germline V gene sequence: CDR1 MNHEY, CDR2 SVGAGI. This CDR3 spans 13 amino acids. The germline V and J ends were trimmed by 2 bases and 10 bases, with 14 bases remaining between them. As DNA, the CDR3 is TGTGCCAGCAGTTACCCTGGAGAGCCTGCAGCTTTCTTT. Translated: CASSYPGEPAAFF.

This clonotype was picked up a small number of times. CDR3 nucleotide sequence: TGTGCCAGCAGCTTAACCGAGGAAACTTTCTTT. This translates into CASSLTEETFF. J is TRBJ1-1 and V is TRBV7-9, with no clear D. This CDR3 is built from 11 residues. The germline gives CDR1 SEHNR, CDR2 FQNEAQ (reference sequence). Trimming took 2 bases from V and 12 from J, leaving 10 bases between them.

CDR3 sequence (DNA): TGTGCCAGCAGCTCACCGGGACAGATAACGGGCTACAATGAGCAGTTCTTC. It encodes CASSSPGQITGYNEQFF. V usage is TRBV5-6 and J usage is TRBJ2-1; 7 nucleotides line up with TRBD1. V was clipped by 3 bases and J by 3 bases; unmatched bases: 12. The CDR3 runs 17 residues. In germline, CDR1 is SGHDT, CDR2 YYEEEE.

The table lists this clonotype with a few counts. V usage is TRBV10-2 and J usage is TRBJ1-5; D unclear. There are 12 residues in the CDR3. Germline V lookup: CDR1 WSHSY, CDR2 SAAADI. V was shortened by 6 bases and J by 6 bases, with 9 bases between the two germline ends. CDR3 nucleotide sequence: TGCGCCAGCAGGGTTCTGGGTCAGCCCCAGCATTTT. Its protein product is CASRVLGQPQHF.

This clonotype was picked up a small number of times. V and J are TRBV19 and TRBJ2-7; maybe TRBD2 (6 bases). This CDR3 region has 15 residues. The germline V gene has CDR1 LNHDA and CDR2 SQIVND (reference sequence). V shed 5 bases and J shed 2 bases, with 16 bases lying between them. CDR3 amino acids: CASSYSSQRAYEQYF. The CDR3 DNA follows: TGTGCCAGTAGTTATTCGAGTCAGCGGGCCTACGAGCAGTACTTC.

The table lists this clonotype with many counts. The chain carries TRBV20-1 and TRBJ2-1, with a possible D match to TRBD2 (5 bases). V was trimmed by 0 bases and J by 3 bases, leaving 9 bases between them. The CDR3 has 14 residues. Per germline, CDR1 DFQATT and CDR2 SNEGSKA (reference sequence). The CDR3 spells CSARDLAGYNEQFF. As DNA, the CDR3 is TGCAGTGCTAGAGATCTGGCGGGCTACAATGAGCAGTTCTTC.

The chain couples TRBV27 to TRBJ2-5; 9 positions agree with TRBD1. V shed 2 bases and J 1 base; nucleotides not matched to a gene: 5. The V gene's germline CDR1 is MNHEY and CDR2 SMNVEV (reference sequence). The CDR3 totals 16 residues. The CDR3 reads CASSLGQGLFQETQYF. Written as DNA, the CDR3 is TGTGCCAGCAGTTTAGGACAGGGGCTCTTCCAAGAGACCCAGTACTTC.

This clonotype was seen at least ten times. V usage is TRBV20-1 and J usage is TRBJ2-1; 13 nucleotides agree with TRBD2. The CDR3 is 14 residues long. The junction had 8 bases not matched to a gene; V was cut back by 6 bases and J by 9 bases. The germline V gene has CDR1 DFQATT and CDR2 SNEGSKA (reference sequence). CDR3: CSAPGLAGFGEQFF. The CDR3 DNA reads as TGCAGTGCCCCGGGACTAGCGGGATTTGGTGAGCAGTTCTTC.

This clonotype was seen a handful of times. V is TRBV12-3 or TRBV12-4 and J is TRBJ2-5; 9 nucleotides agree with TRBD2. The CDR3 loop spans 14 amino acids. The trim removed 1 base at V and 9 bases at J, leaving 6 bases unmatched. CDR3 bases: TGTGCCAGCAGTTTAGTAAGGCTAGCGGGACCCCAGTACTTC. Its protein is CASSLVRLAGPQYF.

This chain uses TRBV29-1 with TRBJ1-1; 7 bases are shared with TRBD1. V lost 6 bases, J lost 5 bases, and 3 bases stayed unmatched. The CDR3 runs 11 residues. The germline gives CDR1 SQVTM, CDR2 ANQGSEA. The DNA of the CDR3 is TGCAGCGTCCGGGGACAGACTGAAGCTTTCTTT. Amino acid sequence: CSVRGQTEAFF.

This clonotype was picked up a small number of times. DNA of the CDR3: TGTGCCACCAGCAACTCGGGGGAAGATACGCAGTATTTT. This codes for CATSNSGEDTQYF. This chain links TRBV15 with TRBJ2-3, with a weak D call TRBD2 (6 bases). Trimming removed 4 bases from V and 5 bases from J, with 10 bases in between. Germline CDR1 and CDR2: LNHNV and YYDKDF (reference sequence). The CDR3 extends over 13 amino acids.

This clonotype was recorded at least ten times. J is TRBJ2-6 and V is TRBV10-3; 8 bases are a match to TRBD1. V dropped 2 bases and J dropped 2; count of bases not matched to a gene: 2. Germline CDR1 is ENHRY and CDR2 is SYGVKD. This CDR3 region has 16 residues. The CDR3 sequence: CAISEQGAAGANVLTF. The CDR3 DNA is TGTGCCATCAGTGAGCAGGGGGCGGCTGGGGCCAACGTCCTGACTTTC.